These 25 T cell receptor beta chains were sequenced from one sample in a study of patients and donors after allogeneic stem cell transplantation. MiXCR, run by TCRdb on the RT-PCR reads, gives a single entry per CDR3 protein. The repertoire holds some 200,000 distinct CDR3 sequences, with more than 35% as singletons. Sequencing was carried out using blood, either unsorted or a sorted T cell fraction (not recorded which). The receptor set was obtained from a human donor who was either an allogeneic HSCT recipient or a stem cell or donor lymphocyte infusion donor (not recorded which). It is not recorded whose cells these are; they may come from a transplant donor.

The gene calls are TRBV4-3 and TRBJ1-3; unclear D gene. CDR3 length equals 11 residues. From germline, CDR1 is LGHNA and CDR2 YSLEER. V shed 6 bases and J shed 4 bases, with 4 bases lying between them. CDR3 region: CASRTGNTIYF. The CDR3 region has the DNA TGCGCCAGCAGAACAGGAAACACCATATATTTT.

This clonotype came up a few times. The CDR3 protein is CASSVRGLAALSSYNEQFF. DNA for the CDR3: TGTGCCAGCAGCGTAAGGGGACTAGCGGCCCTAAGCTCCTACAATGAGCAGTTCTTC. V gene TRBV9 combines with J gene TRBJ2-1; 11 bases map to TRBD2. The CDR3 runs to 19 residues. V trimming: 1 base; J trimming: 0 bases; junction bases outside the gene matches: 9. CDR1 is SGDLS and CDR2 is YYNGEE in the germline V gene.

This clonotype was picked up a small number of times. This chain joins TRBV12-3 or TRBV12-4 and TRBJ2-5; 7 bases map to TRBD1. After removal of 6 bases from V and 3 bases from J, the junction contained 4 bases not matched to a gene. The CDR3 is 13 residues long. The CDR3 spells CASRNTGEETQYF. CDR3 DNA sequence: TGTGCCAGCAGGAATACAGGGGAAGAGACCCAGTACTTC.

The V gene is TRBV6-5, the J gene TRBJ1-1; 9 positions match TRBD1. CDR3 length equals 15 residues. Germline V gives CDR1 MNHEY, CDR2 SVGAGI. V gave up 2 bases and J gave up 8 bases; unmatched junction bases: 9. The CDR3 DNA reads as TGTGCCAGCAGTTACACAGGGACAGGGCGACGAGAAGCTTTCTTT. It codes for CASSYTGTGRREAFF.

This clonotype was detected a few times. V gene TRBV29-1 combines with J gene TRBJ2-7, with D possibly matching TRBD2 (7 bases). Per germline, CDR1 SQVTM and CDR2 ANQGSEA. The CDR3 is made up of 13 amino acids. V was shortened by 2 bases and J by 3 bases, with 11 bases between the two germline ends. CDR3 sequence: CSVEWEGDYEQYF. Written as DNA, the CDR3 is TGCAGCGTTGAATGGGAGGGGGACTACGAGCAGTACTTC.

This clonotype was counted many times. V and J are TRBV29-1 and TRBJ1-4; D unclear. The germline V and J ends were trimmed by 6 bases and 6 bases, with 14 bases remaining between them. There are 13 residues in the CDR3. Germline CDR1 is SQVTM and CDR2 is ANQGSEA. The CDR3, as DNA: TGCAGCGTCCGGTCCTTTACGGATGAAAAACTGTTTTTT. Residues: CSVRSFTDEKLFF.

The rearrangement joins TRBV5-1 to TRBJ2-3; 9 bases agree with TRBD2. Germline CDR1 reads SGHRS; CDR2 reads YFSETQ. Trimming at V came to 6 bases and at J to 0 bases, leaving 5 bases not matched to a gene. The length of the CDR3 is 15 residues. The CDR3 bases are TGCGCCAGCACCTTAGCGGGAGTCAGCACAGATACGCAGTATTTT. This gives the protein CASTLAGVSTDTQYF.

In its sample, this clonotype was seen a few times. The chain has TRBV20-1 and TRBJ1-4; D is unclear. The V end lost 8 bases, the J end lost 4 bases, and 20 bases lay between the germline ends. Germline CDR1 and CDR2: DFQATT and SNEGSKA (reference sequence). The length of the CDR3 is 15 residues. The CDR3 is CSTSVGRQDNEKLFF. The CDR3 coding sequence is TGCAGTACCTCGGTCGGCCGACAAGATAATGAAAAACTGTTTTTT.

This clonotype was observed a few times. In DNA, the CDR3 is TGTGCCAGCAGTGAAAGAGCGGACAGGCCTAATGAAAAACTGTTTTTT. The encoded protein is CASSERADRPNEKLFF. V usage is TRBV25-1 and J usage is TRBJ1-4, with 7 bases that match TRBD1. Trimming took 2 bases from V and 3 from J; bases not matched to a gene: 6. Germline CDR1 and CDR2: MGHDK and SYGVNS. The CDR3 spans 16 residues.

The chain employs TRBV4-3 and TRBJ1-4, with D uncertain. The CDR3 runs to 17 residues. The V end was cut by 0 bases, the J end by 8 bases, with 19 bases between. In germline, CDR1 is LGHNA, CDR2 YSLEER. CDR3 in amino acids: CASSQDLNGALQEKLFF. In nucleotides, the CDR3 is TGCGCCAGCAGCCAAGACTTAAATGGAGCTCTTCAGGAAAAACTGTTTTTT.

The CDR3 DNA is TGCAGTGCTAGAGTTACTAGCTGGGGTTTTAGCACTGAAGCTTTCTTT. This gives the protein CSARVTSWGFSTEAFF. V gene TRBV20-1 combines with J gene TRBJ1-1; D gene uncertain. This CDR3 is built from 16 residues. Germline V lookup: CDR1 DFQATT, CDR2 SNEGSKA (reference sequence). V was cut by 1 base and J by 4 bases, with 19 bases left in between.

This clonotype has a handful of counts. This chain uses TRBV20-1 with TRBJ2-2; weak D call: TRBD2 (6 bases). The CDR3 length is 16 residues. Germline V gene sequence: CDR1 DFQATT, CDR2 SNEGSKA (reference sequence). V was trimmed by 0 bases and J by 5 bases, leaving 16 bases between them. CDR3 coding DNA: TGCAGTGCTAGAGATAGTAGAGGACTACAAACCGGGGAGCTGTTTTTT. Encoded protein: CSARDSRGLQTGELFF.

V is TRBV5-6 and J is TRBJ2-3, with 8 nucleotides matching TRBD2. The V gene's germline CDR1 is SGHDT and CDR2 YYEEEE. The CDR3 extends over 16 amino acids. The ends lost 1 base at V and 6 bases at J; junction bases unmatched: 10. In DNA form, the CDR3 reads TGTGCCAGCAGCTTGTCTAGCGGGTGGGTCCGTGATACGCAGTATTTT. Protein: CASSLSSGWVRDTQYF.

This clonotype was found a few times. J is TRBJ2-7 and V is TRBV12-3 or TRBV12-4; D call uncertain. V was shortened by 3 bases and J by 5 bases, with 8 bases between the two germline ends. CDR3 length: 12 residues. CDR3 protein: CASSFGPDEQYF. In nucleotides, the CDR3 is TGTGCCAGCAGTTTCGGTCCCGACGAGCAGTACTTC.

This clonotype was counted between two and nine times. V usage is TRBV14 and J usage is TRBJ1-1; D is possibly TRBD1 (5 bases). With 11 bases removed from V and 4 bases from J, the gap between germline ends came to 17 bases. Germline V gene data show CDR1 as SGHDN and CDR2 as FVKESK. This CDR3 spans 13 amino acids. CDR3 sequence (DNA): TGTGCCTCCAGCCGGGACCTGGGCACTGAAGCTTTCTTT. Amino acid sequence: CASSRDLGTEAFF.

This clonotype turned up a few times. CDR3 DNA: TGTGCCAGCAGTCCATGGACAGTGACTAGCAATCAGCCCCAGCATTTT. It encodes CASSPWTVTSNQPQHF. This sequence joins TRBV28 and TRBJ1-5; maybe TRBD1 (6 bases). V lost 5 bases, J lost 0 bases, and 14 bases lay in between. The CDR3 consists of 16 residues. CDR1 is MDHEN and CDR2 is SYDVKM in the germline V gene.

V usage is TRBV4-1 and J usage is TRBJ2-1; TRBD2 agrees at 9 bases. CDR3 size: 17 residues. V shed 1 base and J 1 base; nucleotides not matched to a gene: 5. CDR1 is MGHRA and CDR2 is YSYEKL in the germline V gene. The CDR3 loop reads CASSQVVAGVSYNEQFF. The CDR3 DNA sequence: TGCGCCAGCAGCCAAGTAGTAGCGGGAGTATCCTACAATGAGCAGTTCTTC.

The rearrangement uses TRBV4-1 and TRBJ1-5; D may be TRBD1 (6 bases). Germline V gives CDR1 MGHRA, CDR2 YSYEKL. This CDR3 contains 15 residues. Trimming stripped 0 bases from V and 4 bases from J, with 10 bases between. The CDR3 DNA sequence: TGCGCCAGCAGCCAAGAACAGGGACTAAATCAGCCCCAGCATTTT. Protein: CASSQEQGLNQPQHF.

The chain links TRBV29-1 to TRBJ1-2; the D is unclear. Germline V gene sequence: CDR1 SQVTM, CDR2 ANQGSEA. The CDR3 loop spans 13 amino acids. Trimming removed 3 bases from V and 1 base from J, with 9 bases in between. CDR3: CSVDRPDNYGYTF. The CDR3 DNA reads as TGCAGCGTTGATAGACCCGATAACTATGGCTACACCTTC.

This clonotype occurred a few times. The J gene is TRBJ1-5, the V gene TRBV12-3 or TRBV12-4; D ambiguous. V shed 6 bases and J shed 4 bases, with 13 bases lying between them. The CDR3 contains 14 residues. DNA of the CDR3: TGTGCCAGCAGGTCCGGGAGGGAGAATCAGCCCCAGCATTTT. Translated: CASRSGRENQPQHF.

The CDR3 DNA is TGTGCCAGCACCCCTCAGACAGGGGGCTATGGCTACACCTTC. Its translation is CASTPQTGGYGYTF. The chain uses TRBV28 and TRBJ1-2, with 9 bases lining up with TRBD1. With 7 bases clipped from V and 4 bases from J, the junction kept 7 bases outside the gene matches. Germline CDR1 reads MDHEN; CDR2 reads SYDVKM. The CDR3 loop spans 14 amino acids.

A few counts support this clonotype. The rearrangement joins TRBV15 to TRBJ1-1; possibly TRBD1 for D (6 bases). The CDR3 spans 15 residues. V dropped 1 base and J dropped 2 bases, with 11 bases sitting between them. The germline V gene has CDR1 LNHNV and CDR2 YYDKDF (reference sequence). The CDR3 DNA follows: TGTGCCACCAGCAGAGGTGGACAGTCTAACACTGAAGCTTTCTTT. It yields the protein CATSRGGQSNTEAFF.

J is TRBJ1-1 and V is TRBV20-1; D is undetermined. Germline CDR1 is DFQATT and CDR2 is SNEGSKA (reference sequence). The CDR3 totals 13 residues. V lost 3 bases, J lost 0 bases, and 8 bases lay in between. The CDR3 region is CSARYRMNTEAFF. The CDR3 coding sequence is TGCAGTGCTAGGTACCGAATGAACACTGAAGCTTTCTTT.

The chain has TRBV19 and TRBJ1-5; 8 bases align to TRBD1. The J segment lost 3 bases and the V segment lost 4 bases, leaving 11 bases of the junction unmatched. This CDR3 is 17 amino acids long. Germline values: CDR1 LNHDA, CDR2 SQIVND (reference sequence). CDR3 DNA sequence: TGTGCCAGTAGTAATAAAGTGAGCAGGGGGCTCAATCAGCCCCAGCATTTT. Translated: CASSNKVSRGLNQPQHF.

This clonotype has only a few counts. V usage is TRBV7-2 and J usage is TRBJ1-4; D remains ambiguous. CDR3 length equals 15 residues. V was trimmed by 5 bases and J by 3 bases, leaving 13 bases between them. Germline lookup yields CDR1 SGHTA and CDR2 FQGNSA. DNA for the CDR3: TGTGCCAGCAGCCTCCATTTGACATCTAATGAAAAACTGTTTTTT. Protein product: CASSLHLTSNEKLFF.